What follows are 5 T cell receptor beta chains derived from one specimen sequenced in a study of shared clonotypes between healthy human individuals. Some clones are missing from TCRdb's copy, which holds only in-frame ones; the method was immunoSEQ multiplex PCR. The sample carries about 1.1 million clones, around 82% recorded once. The sequencing sample was made of memory CD4+ T cells from PBMCs. Subset given: CD45RA-negative fraction. These receptors were obtained from a man between 18 and 29 years old in good health. Some clones in this sample may be carry-over from other donors' samples.

This clone was observed a handful of times. The chain has TRBV6-6 and TRBJ2-1; 7 nucleotides match TRBD1. This CDR3 is built from 12 residues. CDR1 and CDR2 (germline): MNHNY, SVGAGI (reference sequence). J was trimmed by 9 bases and V by 6 bases; bases with no gene match: 5. The CDR3 loop is CASSPGGREQFF. Written as DNA, the CDR3 is TGTGCCAGCAGCCCAGGGGGTCGTGAGCAGTTCTTC.

This chain connects TRBV7-3 to TRBJ2-3; D call uncertain. Germline CDR1 reads SGHTA; CDR2 reads FQGTGA. Trimming removed 0 bases from V and 2 bases from J, with 24 bases in between. The length of the CDR3 is 20 residues. The CDR3 DNA is TGTGCCAGCAGCTTAACAATCGAGGCCTTGGGGTGGCGGAACACAGATACGCAGTATTTT. Its protein product is CASSLTIEALGWRNTDTQYF.

The V call is TRBV11-2, the J call TRBJ2-3; D is uncertain. V dropped 0 bases and J dropped 2 bases, with 9 bases sitting between them. The CDR3 totals 15 residues. Germline CDR1 SGHAT, CDR2 FQNNGV. CDR3 bases: TGTGCCAGCAGCTTAGATCACACGAACACAGATACGCAGTATTTT. It yields the protein CASSLDHTNTDTQYF.

The chain employs TRBV7-2 and TRBJ2-5, with 7 nucleotides matching TRBD2. The V segment lost 5 bases and the J segment 1 base; nucleotides outside the gene matches: 4. This CDR3 region has 14 residues. From germline, CDR1 is SGHTA and CDR2 FQGNSA. The CDR3 spells CASSRGGTQETQYF. The CDR3 DNA is TGTGCCAGCAGCCGCGGGGGAACCCAAGAGACCCAGTACTTC. The full variable domain, rest sourced from reference TRBV7-2 and TRBJ2-5, is GAGVSQSPSNKVTEKGKDVELRCDPISGHTALYWYRQSLGQGLEFLIYFQGNSAPDKSGLPSDRFSAERTGGSVSTLTIQRTQQEDSAVYLCASSRGGTQETQYFGPGTRLLVL.

This clone was counted once. CDR3 coding DNA: TGTGCCAGCAGCGAAGGGGGTTTAGGAAGCTACGAGCAGTACTTC. It translates to CASSEGGLGSYEQYF. The genes are TRBV5-4 and TRBJ2-7, with a tentative D call TRBD1 (6 bases). Germline lookup yields CDR1 SGHNT and CDR2 YYREEE (reference sequence). The CDR3 length is 15 residues. V lost 4 bases and J lost 3, with 17 bases in between.